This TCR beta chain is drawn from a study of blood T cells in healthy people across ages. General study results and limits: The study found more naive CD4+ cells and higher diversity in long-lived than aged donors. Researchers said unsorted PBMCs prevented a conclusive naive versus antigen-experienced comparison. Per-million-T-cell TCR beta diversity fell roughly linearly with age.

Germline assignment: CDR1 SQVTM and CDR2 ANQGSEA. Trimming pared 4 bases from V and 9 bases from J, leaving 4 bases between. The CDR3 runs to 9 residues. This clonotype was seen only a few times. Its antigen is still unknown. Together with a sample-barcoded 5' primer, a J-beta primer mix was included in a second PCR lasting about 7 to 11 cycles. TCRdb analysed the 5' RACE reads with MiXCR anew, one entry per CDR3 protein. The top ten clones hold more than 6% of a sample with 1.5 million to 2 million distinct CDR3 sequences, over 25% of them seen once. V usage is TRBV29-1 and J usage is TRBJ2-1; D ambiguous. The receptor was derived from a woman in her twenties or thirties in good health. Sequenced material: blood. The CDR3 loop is CSVGPEQFF. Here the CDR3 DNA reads TGCAGCGTTGGCCCTGAGCAGTTCTTC.